This T cell receptor (beta chain) was retrieved from a study of T cell responses to AZD1222 COVID-19 vaccine. General study findings and limits: Of the AZD1222 recipients, only five to seven were seropositive at baseline. Nearly half of unique spike-specific TCRs reportedly avoided B.1.351 and B.1.1.7 mutated regions. Along spike, vaccine-associated CD4 TCRs were found throughout, with dominance at 160-218 and 743-854. Increased Spike-specific TCR breadth and depth were observed after two AZD1222 doses.

TCRdb keeps only in-frame clones here, not all; method: immunoSEQ multiplex PCR. The data contain almost 35,000 clones, around nine tenths of them seen just once; the ten biggest clones take up approximately 7%. As to this clone: Its antigen is unknown.

The CDR3 runs 18 residues. This chain links TRBV21-1 with TRBJ2-7; TRBD1, as called in the table, went unchecked against the DNA. TRBV21-1 is flagged as a pseudogene. The sample in question was peripheral blood, obtained on day 0 of AZD1222 vaccination. The sequence came from an adult in good health. The CDR3 sequence is CASSKILTGGLPIREQYF. CDR3 coding DNA: TGTGCCAGCAGCAAAATCCTGACAGGGGGCCTCCCTATTCGCGAGCAGTACTTC.